A selection of T cell receptor beta chains follows, all from one sample in a study of glioma-infiltrating T cells after dendritic cell vaccination. The data were produced by immunoSEQ multiplex PCR, yet TCRdb's version contains in-frame clones alone and is incomplete. The sample has tens of thousands of clones; over 70% are singletons. Source: blood, taken before dendritic cell vaccination. The receptors were sampled from a human donor with glioblastoma. Each CDR3 is given with its conserved first and last residue. A D gene is named only where the DNA matches it firmly. Only part of the rows carry a size: once, few, many, or a class if the clone is expanded.

d_call: TRBD1; j_call: TRBJ2-5; clone_size: NA; v_call: TRBV6-5; cdr3_aa: CASSYPLGQGGETQYF; cdr3_nt: TGTGCCAGCAGTTACCCGTTGGGACAGGGAGGAGAGACCCAGTACTTC
d_call: NA; j_call: TRBJ2-6; clone_size: NA; v_call: TRBV5-5; cdr3_aa: CASSLRGPGANVLTF; cdr3_nt: TGTGCCAGCAGCCTGAGAGGCCCTGGGGCCAACGTCCTGACTTTC
d_call: NA; j_call: TRBJ2-2; clone_size: few; v_call: TRBV18; cdr3_aa: CASSPPTGFNTGELFF; cdr3_nt: TGTGCCAGCTCACCACCAACAGGGTTCAACACCGGGGAGCTGTTTTTT
d_call: TRBD1; j_call: TRBJ2-7; clone_size: NA; v_call: TRBV5-1; cdr3_aa: CASSPDRAWEQYF; cdr3_nt: TGCGCCAGCAGCCCTGACAGGGCGTGGGAGCAGTACTTC
d_call: NA; j_call: TRBJ2-2; clone_size: NA; v_call: TRBV5-5; cdr3_aa: CASSHRGRTRNTGELFF; cdr3_nt: TGTGCCAGCAGTCACAGAGGTCGGACAAGGAACACCGGGGAGCTGTTTTTT
d_call: NA; j_call: TRBJ2-2; clone_size: NA; v_call: TRBV5-1; cdr3_aa: CASSPLGGRDTGELFF; cdr3_nt: TGCGCCAGCAGCCCCCTTGGGGGCCGCGACACCGGGGAGCTGTTTTTT
d_call: TRBD1; j_call: TRBJ1-1; clone_size: NA; v_call: TRBV5-4; cdr3_aa: CASSRSGRGGALLNTEAFF; cdr3_nt: TGTGCCAGCAGCCGCTCCGGGAGAGGGGGCGCTTTACTGAACACTGAAGCTTTCTTT
d_call: TRBD1; j_call: TRBJ2-7; clone_size: NA; v_call: TRBV6-1; cdr3_aa: CASSDPDRDEQYF; cdr3_nt: TGTGCCAGCAGTGACCCCGACAGGGACGAGCAGTACTTC
d_call: NA; j_call: TRBJ1-5; clone_size: once; v_call: TRBV13; cdr3_aa: CASSLGLKLTGDGSNQPQHF; cdr3_nt: TGTGCCAGCAGCTTAGGCCTAAAGTTAACAGGTGACGGGAGCAATCAGCCCCAGCATTTT
d_call: NA; j_call: TRBJ2-5; clone_size: NA; v_call: TRBV7-6; cdr3_aa: CASSLQDSKETQYF; cdr3_nt: TGTGCCAGCAGCTTACAGGACAGTAAAGAGACCCAGTACTTC
d_call: NA; j_call: TRBJ2-3; clone_size: few; v_call: TRBV11-3; cdr3_aa: CASSFGGPTDTQYF; cdr3_nt: TGTGCCAGCAGCTTCGGGGGACCCACAGATACGCAGTATTTT
d_call: NA; j_call: TRBJ1-2; clone_size: NA; v_call: TRBV19; cdr3_aa: CATLGGIYGYTF; cdr3_nt: TGTGCCACTTTGGGGGGGATCTATGGCTACACCTTC
d_call: NA; j_call: TRBJ2-1; clone_size: NA; v_call: TRBV4-1; cdr3_aa: CASSQDLLSHAPLNEQFF; cdr3_nt: TGCGCCAGCAGCCAAGATCTCCTATCGCATGCCCCCTTGAATGAGCAGTTCTTC
d_call: NA; j_call: TRBJ1-5; clone_size: few; v_call: TRBV4-1; cdr3_aa: CASSQTSGGQPQHF; cdr3_nt: TGCGCCAGCAGCCAAACTTCCGGTGGTCAGCCCCAGCATTTT
d_call: NA; j_call: TRBJ1-2; clone_size: NA; v_call: TRBV6-6; cdr3_aa: CASSYNTQGNYGYTF; cdr3_nt: TGTGCCAGCAGTTATAACACACAGGGAAACTATGGCTACACCTTC
d_call: NA; j_call: TRBJ1-2; clone_size: NA; v_call: TRBV2; cdr3_aa: CASRAGPGYGYTF; cdr3_nt: TGTGCCAGCAGGGCTGGGCCCGGCTATGGCTACACCTTC
d_call: NA; j_call: TRBJ1-2; clone_size: NA; v_call: TRBV19; cdr3_aa: CASSDGFGVRVNGYTF; cdr3_nt: TGTGCCAGTAGTGATGGGTTCGGGGTTAGAGTGAATGGCTACACCTTC
d_call: NA; j_call: TRBJ2-5; clone_size: few; v_call: TRBV27; cdr3_aa: CASSFYGQETQYF; cdr3_nt: TGTGCCAGCAGTTTTTACGGCCAAGAGACCCAGTACTTC
d_call: TRBD1; j_call: TRBJ1-5; clone_size: NA; v_call: TRBV19; cdr3_aa: CASSMTGRGPPAAQHF; cdr3_nt: TGTGCCAGTAGTATGACAGGGAGAGGCCCCCCCGCCGCCCAGCATTTT
d_call: TRBD1; j_call: TRBJ1-4; clone_size: few; v_call: TRBV2; cdr3_aa: CASSRTGGLEKLFF; cdr3_nt: TGTGCCAGCAGTAGGACAGGGGGCTTGGAAAAACTGTTTTTT
d_call: TRBD1; j_call: TRBJ1-5; clone_size: NA; v_call: TRBV5-4; cdr3_aa: CASSLDRVQPQHF; cdr3_nt: TGTGCCAGCAGCCTGGACAGGGTCCAGCCCCAGCATTTT
d_call: TRBD2; j_call: TRBJ2-1; clone_size: NA; v_call: TRBV12-5; cdr3_aa: CASGLPSGGFFNEQFF; cdr3_nt: TGTGCTAGTGGTCTCCCATCGGGAGGGTTCTTCAATGAGCAGTTCTTC
d_call: NA; j_call: TRBJ1-1; clone_size: NA; v_call: TRBV4-2; cdr3_aa: CASSPIWRGGKGTEAFF; cdr3_nt: TGTGCCAGCAGCCCCATTTGGCGGGGCGGGAAGGGAACTGAAGCTTTCTTT
d_call: NA; j_call: TRBJ1-5; clone_size: NA; v_call: TRBV7-9; cdr3_aa: CASSPEGNQPQHF; cdr3_nt: TGTGCCAGCAGCCCAGAAGGCAATCAGCCCCAGCATTTT
d_call: NA; j_call: TRBJ2-5; clone_size: NA; v_call: TRBV5-1; cdr3_aa: CASSNGQLQETQYF; cdr3_nt: TGCGCCAGCAGCAATGGACAGCTTCAAGAGACCCAGTACTTC
d_call: TRBD2; j_call: TRBJ2-5; clone_size: NA; v_call: TRBV6-1; cdr3_aa: CASSERTSGGGETQYF; cdr3_nt: TGTGCCAGCAGTGAAAGGACTAGCGGAGGGGGAGAGACCCAGTACTTC
d_call: TRBD2; j_call: TRBJ2-1; clone_size: few; v_call: TRBV5-6; cdr3_aa: CASSLVGLVHNEQFF; cdr3_nt: TGTGCCAGCAGCTTGGTGGGACTAGTCCACAATGAGCAGTTCTTC
d_call: TRBD2; j_call: TRBJ2-1; clone_size: few; v_call: TRBV5-1; cdr3_aa: CASSLDETGGWGYNEQFF; cdr3_nt: TGCGCCAGCAGCTTGGATGAAACGGGAGGGTGGGGTTACAATGAGCAGTTCTTC
d_call: TRBD1; j_call: TRBJ2-4; clone_size: few; v_call: TRBV10-3; cdr3_aa: CATNRGEGSKNIQYF; cdr3_nt: TGTGCCACCAACAGGGGCGAGGGATCCAAAAACATTCAGTACTTC
d_call: NA; j_call: TRBJ2-2; clone_size: NA; v_call: TRBV5-6; cdr3_aa: CASSLQNTGELFF; cdr3_nt: TGTGCCAGCAGCTTACAGAACACCGGGGAGCTGTTTTTT
d_call: NA; j_call: TRBJ1-3; clone_size: NA; v_call: TRBV5-1; cdr3_aa: CASSPGSAGNTIYF; cdr3_nt: TGCGCCAGCAGCCCAGGATCCGCTGGAAACACCATATATTTT
d_call: TRBD1; j_call: TRBJ2-1; clone_size: NA; v_call: TRBV7-9; cdr3_aa: CASSLGQGLTFSYNEQFF; cdr3_nt: TGTGCCAGCAGCTTAGGACAGGGTCTAACCTTCTCCTACAATGAGCAGTTCTTC
d_call: NA; j_call: TRBJ1-3; clone_size: NA; v_call: TRBV30; cdr3_aa: CAVVSSGNTIYF; cdr3_nt: TGTGCCGTTGTCAGCTCTGGAAACACCATATATTTT
d_call: NA; j_call: TRBJ1-5; clone_size: few; v_call: TRBV2; cdr3_aa: CASSEARTANQPQHF; cdr3_nt: TGTGCCAGCAGTGAAGCAAGAACTGCTAATCAGCCCCAGCATTTT
d_call: NA; j_call: TRBJ2-2; clone_size: few; v_call: TRBV5-1; cdr3_aa: CASSGVASENTGELFF; cdr3_nt: TGCGCCAGCAGCGGGGTGGCTAGCGAAAACACCGGGGAGCTGTTTTTT
d_call: TRBD1; j_call: TRBJ1-1; clone_size: NA; v_call: TRBV19; cdr3_aa: CASSMEEGAGNTEAFF; cdr3_nt: TGTGCCAGTAGTATGGAGGAGGGGGCTGGGAACACTGAAGCTTTCTTT
d_call: NA; j_call: TRBJ2-1; clone_size: NA; v_call: TRBV2; cdr3_aa: CASFSGEHNEQFF; cdr3_nt: TGTGCCAGTTTCAGCGGAGAGCACAATGAGCAGTTCTTC
d_call: NA; j_call: TRBJ2-5; clone_size: NA; v_call: TRBV7-2; cdr3_aa: CASSFPVQETQYF; cdr3_nt: TGTGCCAGCAGTTTCCCCGTCCAAGAGACCCAGTACTTC
d_call: NA; j_call: TRBJ1-1; clone_size: once; v_call: TRBV18; cdr3_aa: CASSPPMGPEAFF; cdr3_nt: TGTGCCAGCTCACCACCAATGGGCCCTGAAGCTTTCTTT
d_call: TRBD2; j_call: TRBJ2-7; clone_size: NA; v_call: TRBV7-2; cdr3_aa: CASSTTSGVFEQYF; cdr3_nt: TGTGCCAGCAGCACGACTAGCGGGGTGTTTGAGCAGTACTTC
d_call: TRBD2; j_call: TRBJ2-3; clone_size: NA; v_call: TRBV19; cdr3_aa: CASSPVAGGRTDTQYF; cdr3_nt: TGTGCCAGTAGTCCGGTAGCGGGGGGCCGCACAGATACGCAGTATTTT
d_call: TRBD1; j_call: TRBJ2-2; clone_size: once; v_call: TRBV19; cdr3_aa: CASSQGAPGELFF; cdr3_nt: TGTGCCAGTAGTCAGGGGGCACCCGGGGAGCTGTTTTTT